This T cell receptor (beta chain) was sequenced for a study of shared clonotypes between healthy human individuals. Per the original methods: Junction-only sequences produced by ImmunoSEQ had no quality scores, so filtering differed. Generated by immunoSEQ multiplex PCR, the TCRdb table keeps only in-frame clones and is missing some. That table gives V, J and clone size, and the DNA gave D and trimming. Of about 2.5 million clones in the sample, under 95% were seen once. V lost 6 bases and J 9 bases, leaving 18 bases between the germline ends. Per the germline V gene, CDR1 is MDHEN and CDR2 is SYDVKM. This CDR3 is built from 14 residues.

V and J are TRBV28 and TRBJ1-5; a weak D match, TRBD1 (6 bases). This TCR was recovered from a young man in good health. Some clones in this sample may be carry-over from other donors' samples. Sequencing was done on a sample of naive CD4+ T cells from PBMCs. The sample's subset: CD45RA+ positively selected. The CDR3 nucleotides read TGTGCCAGCAGAGGGGGGACCACGGGAAGGCCCCAGCATTTT. This gives the protein CASRGGTTGRPQHF.